The TCR beta chain described here comes from a study of sequential checkpoint blockade in melanoma. On the study more broadly: Both treatment sequences were followed by maintenance nivolumab.

V lost 7 bases to trimming and J lost 6 bases, with 15 bases between them. This CDR3 is built from 13 residues. The germline CDR1 and CDR2 sequences are MDHEN and SYDVKM. The treatment is: randomized to nivolumab then ipilimumab (arm A) or the reverse (arm B). Sorted cells were live CD3+CD8+, lacking CD19 and CD56, from PBMCs. TCRdb's copy holds only in-frame clones and misses some; the assay was immunoSEQ multiplex PCR. Among around 9,100 clones listed, around three fifths were seen once. The receptor's source is a human donor with melanoma. This material consisted of CD8+ T cells sorted from blood (inferred from file names), taken from a patient given nivolumab and ipilimumab in sequence. This chain connects TRBV28 to TRBJ1-1; TRBD1 is a possible D gene (5 bases). Written as DNA, the CDR3 is TGTGCCAGCAATGGGGGGATGGTGTCTGAAGCTTTCTTT. Residues: CASNGGMVSEAFF.